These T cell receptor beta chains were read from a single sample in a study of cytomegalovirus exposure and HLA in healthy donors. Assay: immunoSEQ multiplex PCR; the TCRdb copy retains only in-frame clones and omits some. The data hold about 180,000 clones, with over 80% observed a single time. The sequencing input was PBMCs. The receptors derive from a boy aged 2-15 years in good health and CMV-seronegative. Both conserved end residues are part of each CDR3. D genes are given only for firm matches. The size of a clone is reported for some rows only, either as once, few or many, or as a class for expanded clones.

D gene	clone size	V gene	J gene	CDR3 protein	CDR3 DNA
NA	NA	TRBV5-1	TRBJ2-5	CASSSRGEETQYF	TGCGCCAGCAGCTCGCGGGGAGAAGAGACCCAGTACTTC
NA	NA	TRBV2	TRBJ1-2	CASRTAGQGLYGYTF	TGTGCCAGCAGGACCGCCGGTCAGGGGCTTTATGGCTACACCTTC
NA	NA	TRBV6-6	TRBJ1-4	CASSYSSNEKLFF	TGTGCCAGCAGTTACTCATCAAATGAAAAACTGTTTTTT
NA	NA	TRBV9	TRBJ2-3	CASSVESLAGRTDTQYF	TGTGCCAGCAGCGTAGAAAGTCTAGCCGGGCGCACAGATACGCAGTATTTT
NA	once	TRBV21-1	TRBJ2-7	CASSPRTPYEQYF	TGTGCCAGCAGCCCTCGGACTCCTTACGAGCAGTACTTC
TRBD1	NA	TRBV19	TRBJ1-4	CASSYALGTGGVHDEKLFF	TGTGCCAGTAGTTACGCACTCGGGACAGGGGGCGTGCATGATGAAAAACTGTTTTTT
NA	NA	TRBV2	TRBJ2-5	CASSALAGPKETQYF	TGTGCCAGCAGTGCCCTGGCAGGCCCCAAAGAGACCCAGTACTTC
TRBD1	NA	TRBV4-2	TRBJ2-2	CASSHGTGGTGELFF	TGTGCCAGCAGCCACGGGACAGGGGGCACCGGGGAGCTGTTTTTT
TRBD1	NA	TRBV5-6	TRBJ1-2	CASSFPTGVEGYTF	TGTGCCAGCAGCTTTCCTACAGGGGTGGAAGGCTACACCTTC
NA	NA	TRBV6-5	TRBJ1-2	CASSYSIGGRGGYTF	TGTGCCAGCAGTTACTCGATCGGTGGGAGAGGTGGCTACACCTTC
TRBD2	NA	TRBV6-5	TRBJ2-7	CASRAGIHYEQYF	TGTGCCAGCAGAGCGGGGATACACTACGAGCAGTACTTC
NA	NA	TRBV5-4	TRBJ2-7	CASSPQGQSAYEQYF	TGTGCCAGCAGCCCACAGGGTCAGAGTGCCTACGAGCAGTACTTC
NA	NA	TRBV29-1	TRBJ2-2	CSVEGRGRDTGELFF	TGCAGCGTTGAGGGCAGGGGAAGGGACACCGGGGAGCTGTTTTTT
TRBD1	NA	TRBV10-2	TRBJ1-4	CASRQKPGQGGEKLFF	TGCGCCAGCAGACAAAAACCGGGACAGGGAGGAGAAAAACTGTTTTTT